Presented here are 6 T cell receptor beta chains from one specimen sequenced in a study of T cell responses to AZD1222 COVID-19 vaccine. Method: immunoSEQ multiplex PCR; TCRdb's copy keeps in-frame clones and lacks some. The sample lists approximately 100,000 clones, about 89% occurring once. Sequenced material: peripheral blood, taken 28 days after the second AZD1222 dose. These receptors all stem from an adult who received the AZD1222 COVID-19 vaccine.

The gene calls are TRBV11-2 and TRBJ1-2; D remains unclear. V was shortened by 5 bases and J by 7 bases, with 14 bases between the two germline ends. The CDR3 length is 13 residues. Germline assignment: CDR1 SGHAT and CDR2 FQNNGV. This CDR3 reads CASSPLRLGGYTF. CDR3 nucleotide sequence: TGTGCCAGCAGCCCCCTGCGGCTGGGTGGCTACACCTTC.

This chain links TRBV6-5 with TRBJ2-1; D remains ambiguous. The germline V and J ends were trimmed by 0 bases and 5 bases, with 14 bases remaining between them. CDR1 MNHEY and CDR2 SVGAGI come from the germline V gene. The CDR3 contains 16 residues. The CDR3: CASSYSKIRVDNEQFF. The CDR3 region has the DNA TGTGCCAGCAGTTACTCGAAGATCCGGGTGGACAATGAGCAGTTCTTC.

V and J are TRBV6-5 and TRBJ1-6, with D perhaps TRBD1 (5 bases). Germline V CDR1 and CDR2: MNHEY, SVGAGI. The V end was cut by 10 bases, the J end by 9 bases, with 22 bases between. The CDR3 has 15 amino acids. The CDR3 region is CATYATDKGLSPLHF. The CDR3 region has the DNA TGTGCCACCTACGCCACGGACAAGGGTCTTTCACCCCTCCACTTT.

In its sample, this clone was seen once. The gene calls are TRBV14 and TRBJ2-1, with D possibly being TRBD2 (5 bases). The CDR3 length is 14 residues. V lost 3 bases, J lost 5 bases, and 11 bases lay in between. Germline CDR1 and CDR2: SGHDN and FVKESK. CDR3 loop: CASSHSGSDNEQFF. CDR3 nucleotide sequence: TGTGCCAGCAGCCACTCGGGGAGCGACAATGAGCAGTTCTTC.

This rearrangement joins TRBV11-3 to TRBJ1-3; D may be TRBD1 (5 bases). The V end was cut by 1 base, the J end by 0 bases, with 13 bases between. CDR1 is SGHNT and CDR2 is YENEEA in the germline V gene. The CDR3 extends over 17 amino acids. The CDR3 reads CASSLGGVPSSGNTIYF. CDR3 DNA: TGTGCCAGCAGCTTAGGGGGGGTCCCGAGCTCTGGAAACACCATATATTTT.

The rearrangement links TRBV5-6 to TRBJ1-1; perhaps TRBD1 as D (6 bases). With 8 bases removed from V and 0 bases from J, the gap between germline ends came to 11 bases. From germline, CDR1 is SGHDT and CDR2 YYEEEE. The CDR3 runs to 13 residues. In nucleotides, the CDR3 is TGTGCCAGTCCGGGGGCTCTGAACACTGAAGCTTTCTTT. Encoded protein: CASPGALNTEAFF.